A selection of T cell receptor beta chains follows, all from one sample in a study of cytotoxic CD8 clonotypes in ibrutinib-treated CLL. Profiling relied on immunoSEQ multiplex PCR, and the TCRdb table lists in-frame clones only, not all of them. This table has about 13,000 clones, roughly 70% appearing once. The starting material was PBMCs, obtained before ibrutinib treatment. These receptors were collected from a human donor with chronic lymphocytic leukemia. Each CDR3 is given with its conserved first and last residue. Each record gives: clone size, V gene, D gene, J gene, CDR3 DNA, CDR3 protein. The D gene is left open where the match is weak. Size values are once, few and many counts, or a class for expanded clones, and some rows have none.

size: few
V: TRBV19
D: .
J: TRBJ1-5
DNA: TGTGCCAGTAGTCCCTCTCAGGGGCAGCCCCAGCATTTT
CDR3: CASSPSQGQPQHF

size: .
V: TRBV7-2
D: .
J: TRBJ1-4
DNA: TGTGCCAGCAGCGCCCCCGACAGGCTACTGTTTTTT
CDR3: CASSAPDRLLFF

size: .
V: TRBV5-1
D: TRBD2
J: TRBJ2-7
DNA: TGCGCCAGCAGCTTGTGGAGCGGGAGCGGCAACGAGCAGTACTTC
CDR3: CASSLWSGSGNEQYF

size: .
V: TRBV6-1
D: .
J: TRBJ2-7
DNA: TGTGCCAGCAGTGGCCGTGGGAGTTCCTACGAGCAGTACTTC
CDR3: CASSGRGSSYEQYF

size: .
V: TRBV20-1
D: TRBD2
J: TRBJ2-1
DNA: TGCAGTGCTAGCTGGACTAGCCAGTTCTTC
CDR3: CSASWTSQFF

size: .
V: TRBV10-3
D: TRBD1
J: TRBJ1-2
DNA: TGTGCCAGTCAACAGGGGGCGGACTATGGCTACACCTTC
CDR3: CASQQGADYGYTF

size: .
V: TRBV28
D: .
J: TRBJ2-7
DNA: TGTGCCAGCAGTTTCGGAGGGTTGGGAGCATCCTACGAGCAGTACTTC
CDR3: CASSFGGLGASYEQYF

size: .
V: TRBV5-1
D: .
J: TRBJ1-1
DNA: TGCGCCAGCAGCCTCGGACAGAGTGAAGCTTTCTTT
CDR3: CASSLGQSEAFF

size: once
V: TRBV6-1
D: .
J: TRBJ1-2
DNA: TGTGCCAGCAGTCCGGGCGGGGGCAAGAACTATGGCTACACCTTC
CDR3: CASSPGGGKNYGYTF

size: .
V: TRBV18
D: TRBD2
J: TRBJ2-5
DNA: TGTGCCAGCTCACCACCGATAGCGGGAGGTGGGGAGACCCAGTACTTC
CDR3: CASSPPIAGGGETQYF

size: .
V: TRBV10-3
D: TRBD2
J: TRBJ2-5
DNA: TGTGCCATCAGTGAGCTAGCGGGGGGCCAAGAGACCCAGTACTTC
CDR3: CAISELAGGQETQYF

size: few
V: TRBV6-6
D: TRBD2
J: TRBJ2-5
DNA: TGTGCCAGCAGGGCGGGAGCCACCCAAGAGACCCAGTACTTC
CDR3: CASRAGATQETQYF

size: .
V: TRBV19
D: .
J: TRBJ2-7
DNA: TGTGCCAGTATCATAAGAGGGCCGACCCGGGGACCCTACGAGCAGTACTTC
CDR3: CASIIRGPTRGPYEQYF

size: .
V: TRBV5-4
D: .
J: TRBJ1-1
DNA: TGTGCCAGCAGCTTGCGGGGAGTGGGGGTAGTCACTGAAGCTTTCTTT
CDR3: CASSLRGVGVVTEAFF

size: .
V: TRBV4-3
D: TRBD1
J: TRBJ2-7
DNA: TGCGCCAGCAGCCGAGACAGGGGGCCCTACGAGCAGTACTTC
CDR3: CASSRDRGPYEQYF

size: few
V: TRBV2
D: TRBD1
J: TRBJ1-2
DNA: TGTGCCAGCAGTGAAAGGGGGCCGAGCTATGGCTACACCTTC
CDR3: CASSERGPSYGYTF

size: few
V: TRBV7-9
D: .
J: TRBJ2-2
DNA: TGTGCCAGCAGCTTAGGCCCCTTGGGGCTGTGGGCCGGGGAGCTGTTTTTT
CDR3: CASSLGPLGLWAGELFF

size: .
V: TRBV10-2
D: TRBD1
J: TRBJ1-4
DNA: TGCGCCAGCAGTACCCGGGACAGCGGGAGTGAAAAACTGTTTTTT
CDR3: CASSTRDSGSEKLFF

size: once
V: TRBV6-1
D: .
J: TRBJ2-5
DNA: TGTGCCAGCAGTGGGCACCTCTCTGGGGAGACCCAGTACTTC
CDR3: CASSGHLSGETQYF

size: few
V: TRBV18
D: .
J: TRBJ1-1
DNA: TGTGCCAGCTCACCACGTCATACTGAAGCTTTCTTT
CDR3: CASSPRHTEAFF

size: .
V: TRBV7-3
D: .
J: TRBJ1-1
DNA: TGTGCCAGCAGCTTTGGACCAATAGGGGGGAACACTGAAGCTTTCTTT
CDR3: CASSFGPIGGNTEAFF

size: .
V: TRBV19
D: TRBD1
J: TRBJ1-5
DNA: TGTGCCAGTAGCGGACAGGGGAGCAATCAGCCCCAGCATTTT
CDR3: CASSGQGSNQPQHF

size: .
V: TRBV27
D: TRBD1
J: TRBJ2-7
DNA: TGTGCCAGCAGTTTATTGGGACAGGGATCGGGCGAGCAGTACTTC
CDR3: CASSLLGQGSGEQYF